Below are 6 T cell receptor beta chains sequenced from a single sample in a study of T-cell reconstitution after alpha-beta-depleted transplantation in children (dated by TCRdb to the mid-2010s). Libraries were constructed by PCR. The reads were generated on an Illumina HiSeq 2500. Molecular barcoding was employed in the preparation of TCR libraries, with unique molecular identifiers being used to normalize TCRbeta repertoire quantification. In TCRdb, the public reads were trimmed at Q25 with fastp and aligned with MiXCR, with productive beta chains retained. Identical CDR3 protein sequences are pooled into one entry, listed with their most common genes and DNA. Across this sample there are 500,000 to 750,000 distinct CDR3 sequences, with roughly 13% seen only once. Clones ranked in the top ten supply around 2.2% of the sample. According to the study, the label for this sample's treatment or condition signals: allogeneic hematopoietic cell transplantation with graft depleted of TCRalphabeta T cells and CD19 B cells.

The sequenced sample was PBMCs, mostly from graft donor cells, obtained 360 days after TCRalphabeta/CD19-depleted stem cell transplant. The receptors originated from a male patient between 5 and 17 years old who had a stem cell transplant for acute myeloid leukemia, so the T cells may come from the graft donor.

J is TRBJ2-5 and V is TRBV20-1, with D possibly being TRBD1 (6 bases). This CDR3 is built from 16 residues. The V end lost 4 bases, the J end lost 1 base, and 19 bases lay between the germline ends. Germline CDR1 reads DFQATT; CDR2 reads SNEGSKA (reference sequence). CDR3 residues: CSATYYRARGQETQYF. CDR3 nucleotide sequence: TGCAGTGCTACCTACTACAGGGCACGGGGCCAAGAGACCCAGTACTTC.

Points on this clonotype: A much bigger clone sits one base away, suggesting this may be a read error. V is TRBV28 and J is TRBJ2-2; the D call may be TRBD1 or TRBD2 (5 bases each). Germline values: CDR1 MDHEN, CDR2 SYDVKM. There are 11 residues in the CDR3. The CDR3 DNA follows: TGTGCCAGCAGCGACAGATGGGAGCTGTTATTT. This sequence encodes CASSDRWELLF.

The rearrangement uses TRBV20-1 and TRBJ2-7, with 12 nucleotides matching TRBD2. CDR1 and CDR2 (germline): DFQATT, SNEGSKA (reference sequence). The CDR3 runs 15 residues. V shed 2 bases, J shed 7 bases, and the junction held 9 bases outside the gene matches. The CDR3 loop reads CSARLRTSGTREQYF. CDR3 bases: TGCAGTGCTAGACTACGGACTAGCGGGACGAGGGAGCAGTACTTC.

V and J are TRBV28 and TRBJ1-2, with 7 positions matching TRBD1. Germline loops: CDR1 MDHEN, CDR2 SYDVKM. The V gene end was trimmed by 9 bases and the J gene end by 2 bases; junction bases not matched to a gene: 3. The CDR3 loop spans 12 amino acids. The CDR3, as DNA: TGTGCCAGACAGGGGCTCAACTATGGCTACACCTTC. The encoded protein is CARQGLNYGYTF.

Ten or more counts support this clonotype. V usage is TRBV6-2 or TRBV6-3 and J usage is TRBJ2-7, with 9 bases aligning to TRBD2. The CDR3 is made up of 17 amino acids. The junction had 19 bases not matched to a gene; V was cut back by 8 bases and J by 5 bases. Per the germline V gene, CDR1 is MNHEY and CDR2 is SVGEGT. The CDR3 DNA reads as TGTGCCAGCCGACCCCCACTGGCGGGAGGGCTTAGGAACGAGCAGTACTTC. The encoded protein is CASRPPLAGGLRNEQYF.

This clonotype was picked up a small number of times. The rearrangement joins TRBV29-1 to TRBJ1-2; 11 nucleotides line up with TRBD1. In germline, CDR1 is SQVTM, CDR2 ANQGSEA. The CDR3 length is 15 residues. The trim removed 6 bases at V and 6 bases at J, leaving 12 bases unmatched. The CDR3 sequence is CSVDLRDRGIDGYTF. As DNA, the CDR3 is TGCAGCGTGGACCTCCGGGACAGGGGGATCGATGGCTACACCTTC.